The rows below give T cell receptor beta chains drawn from one sample of a study of blood T cell repertoires in COVID-19. The assay was immunoSEQ multiplex PCR, and TCRdb's table has in-frame clones only and misses some. Of more than 300,000 clones in the sample, about 83% were seen once. The sequencing input was peripheral blood. The receptors stem from a woman aged 50 to 60 with acute or convalescent COVID-19. Each CDR3 is given with its conserved first and last residue. D genes are given only for firm matches. The size of a clone is reported for some rows only, either as once, few or many, or as a class for expanded clones.

v_call	d_call	j_call	clone_size	cdr3_nt	cdr3_aa
TRBV5-1	TRBD1	TRBJ2-7	few	TGCGCCAGCAGCTTGGTGACAGGGGCGGTGAGCGAGCAGTACTTC	CASSLVTGAVSEQYF
TRBV5-6	TRBD2	TRBJ2-1	.	TGTGCCAGCAGCCCGGTAGGGGTAGCGGGAGACTGGTACAATGAGCAGTTCTTC	CASSPVGVAGDWYNEQFF
TRBV27	.	TRBJ1-1	.	TGTGCCAGCAGTTTATCGGCCGCCACTGAAGCTTTCTTT	CASSLSAATEAFF
TRBV5-4	.	TRBJ2-3	.	TGTGCCAGCAGCTTAGGTGGGGCGCAATCAGCAGATACGCAGTATTTT	CASSLGGAQSADTQYF
TRBV24-1	.	TRBJ2-7	.	TGTGCCACCAGTGATTGGACAGATAACACCTACGAGCAGTACTTC	CATSDWTDNTYEQYF
TRBV18	TRBD1	TRBJ1-2	.	TGTGCCAGCTCACCGTCGACAGGGAACTATGGCTACACCTTC	CASSPSTGNYGYTF
TRBV19	TRBD1	TRBJ1-1	.	TGTGCCAGTAGTTCCTACACCGGGACAGGGAACACTGAAGCTTTCTTT	CASSSYTGTGNTEAFF
TRBV28	.	TRBJ2-5	.	TGTGCCAGCACCCCTTTAATGAGGGCCCTCCAAGAGACCCAGTACTTC	CASTPLMRALQETQYF
TRBV9	TRBD1	TRBJ2-2	.	TGTGCCAGCAAAACAGGGGGAACCGGGGAGCTGTTTTTT	CASKTGGTGELFF
TRBV7-2	TRBD1	TRBJ1-5	.	TGTGCCAGCAGCTCCAGACAGGGTGATCAGCCCCAGCATTTT	CASSSRQGDQPQHF
TRBV11-3	TRBD1	TRBJ2-7	.	TGTGCCAGCAGCTCAGACCGTCGGGGACAGCCCATCTACGAGCAGTACTTC	CASSSDRRGQPIYEQYF
TRBV18	.	TRBJ1-3	.	TGTGCCAGCTCACCACCGGGAGGAGGGCGAGGAAACACCATATATTTT	CASSPPGGGRGNTIYF
TRBV27	.	TRBJ2-2	.	TGTGCCAGCAGTCTAGTCCCCCCTGGGGAGCTGTTTTTT	CASSLVPPGELFF
TRBV7-2	.	TRBJ1-2	.	TGTGCCAGCAGCTTGTCCAGCTATGGCTACACCTTC	CASSLSSYGYTF
TRBV28	TRBD2	TRBJ2-1	.	TGTGCCAGCAGTTTGACAGGGTACACTAGCGGGAGCCCATACAATGAGCAGTTCTTC	CASSLTGYTSGSPYNEQFF
TRBV28	.	TRBJ1-1	.	TGTGCCAGCAGCCGCGGTGGGTACACTGAAGCTTTCTTT	CASSRGGYTEAFF
TRBV7-9	.	TRBJ2-1	.	TGTGCCAGCAGCTTAAATTTCGGGAGCTCCTACAATGAGCAGTTCTTC	CASSLNFGSSYNEQFF
TRBV10-3	.	TRBJ1-6	.	TGTGCCATCAGTGAATCTGGGGGGAACGATTCACCCCTCCACTTT	CAISESGGNDSPLHF
TRBV9	.	TRBJ2-3	.	TGTGCCAGCAGCCGACAGGGAATGGGAGGTTCAGATACGCAGTATTTT	CASSRQGMGGSDTQYF
TRBV5-1	TRBD2	TRBJ2-7	.	TGCGCCAGCAGCTTAAGACTAGCGGGACAACATCCGTACTTC	CASSLRLAGQHPYF
TRBV20-1	TRBD1	TRBJ1-6	.	TGCAGTGCTAGTCCAGGGGGCTTTGATTCACCCCTCCACTTT	CSASPGGFDSPLHF
TRBV28	TRBD1	TRBJ1-3	once	TGTGCCAGCAGCCGACAGGGGGCTGGAAACACCATATATTTT	CASSRQGAGNTIYF
TRBV4-2	TRBD2	TRBJ2-1	.	TGTGCCAGCAAAACTGAAGCGGGATACAATGAGCAGTTCTTC	CASKTEAGYNEQFF
TRBV2	TRBD1	TRBJ2-5	.	TGTGCCAGCAGTATTTCGACAGGGGGCTGGGAGACCCAGTACTTC	CASSISTGGWETQYF